This entry lists 7 T cell receptor beta chains sequenced from one sample in a study of T cells in Graves' hyperthyroidism and ophthalmopathy. It was RNA transcripts that yielded the amplified TCR beta CDR3 regions. An initial round of RT-PCR targeting the TCR CDR3 relied on the HTBI primer set. TCRdb reprocessed the multiplex PCR reads with MiXCR, giving one entry per CDR3 protein. The sample has about 640,000 distinct CDR3 sequences, 20% seen once. The sample was blood. These receptors were obtained from a man aged 25 to 40 with Graves' ophthalmopathy.

The chain recombines TRBV20-1 with TRBJ1-2; no firm D call. The CDR3 is 15 residues long. Between the trimmed V and J ends, which lost 1 base and 4 bases, there was a span of 16 bases. The germline V gene has CDR1 DFQATT and CDR2 SNEGSKA (reference sequence). This chain's CDR3 is CSARAPPEGGYGYTF. The CDR3 nucleotides are TGCAGTGCTAGAGCGCCGCCGGAGGGCGGCTATGGCTACACCTTC.

This clonotype occurred a few times. The chain joins TRBV6-5 to TRBJ2-1; 9 bases are a match to TRBD2. The V and J ends lost 2 bases and 8 bases, in that order; junction bases with no gene match: 7. The CDR3 loop spans 15 amino acids. Germline lookup yields CDR1 MNHEY and CDR2 SVGAGI. The CDR3 here is CASSYPSGKRDEQFF. The CDR3 region has the DNA TGTGCCAGCAGTTACCCTAGCGGGAAAAGGGATGAGCAGTTCTTC.

There are many counts of this clonotype. The chain combines TRBV24-1 with TRBJ2-2; no definite D call. Trimming took off 7 bases at V and 1 base at J, with 9 bases between the two ends. The CDR3 length is 14 residues. Germline V CDR1 and CDR2: KGHDR, SFDVKD. The CDR3 DNA reads as TGTGCCACCAGCAATTCAGGGAACACCGGGGAGCTGTTTTTT. The encoded protein is CATSNSGNTGELFF.

Ten or more counts support this clonotype. This rearrangement joins TRBV10-1 to TRBJ2-5, with TRBD2 matching 8 bases. Germline lookup yields CDR1 WNHNN and CDR2 SYGVQD (reference sequence). V shed 3 bases and J 5 bases; nucleotides not matched to a gene: 8. CDR3 length: 15 amino acids. CDR3 nucleotide sequence: TGCGCCAGCAGTGATCCGACGGGAGGGTTGGAGACCCAGTACTTC. Translating it yields CASSDPTGGLETQYF.

This clonotype turned up a few times. The rearrangement uses TRBV4-1 and TRBJ2-7, with TRBD1 as a possible D gene (6 bases). Trimming removed 1 base from V and 4 bases from J, with 8 bases in between. The CDR3 contains 13 residues. Germline lookup yields CDR1 MGHRA and CDR2 YSYEKL. This chain's CDR3 is CASSQGQAYEQYF. CDR3 nucleotide sequence: TGCGCCAGCAGCCAAGGACAGGCGTACGAGCAGTACTTC.

This clonotype was found a few times. This rearrangement joins TRBV9 to TRBJ2-3; 7 bases line up with TRBD1. Germline V gene sequence: CDR1 SGDLS, CDR2 YYNGEE. This CDR3 has 19 amino acids. The V segment lost 3 bases and the J segment 2 bases; nucleotides outside the gene matches: 18. The CDR3 spells CASSATGGSGTDLTDTQYF. As DNA, the CDR3 is TGTGCCAGCAGCGCAACAGGCGGATCTGGGACAGACCTCACAGATACGCAGTATTTT.

V gene TRBV27 combines with J gene TRBJ2-1; the match to TRBD2 covers 8 bases. The V segment lost 6 bases and the J segment 8 bases; nucleotides outside the gene matches: 6. Germline assignment: CDR1 MNHEY and CDR2 SMNVEV (reference sequence). The CDR3 contains 13 residues. The chain's CDR3 is CASRVGGGYEQFF. The CDR3 coding sequence is TGTGCCAGCAGGGTCGGGGGGGGCTATGAGCAGTTCTTC.